The 10 T cell receptor beta chains presented below share a single source sample, sequenced in a study of OX40 agonist ivuxolimab in advanced cancers. Profiled with immunoSEQ multiplex PCR; TCRdb holds only in-frame clones, not every one. In the table there are 60,000 to 70,000 clones, about 87% of which are singletons. Sequences were derived from CD4+ or CD8+ T cells sorted from blood, sampled in a trial of the OX40 agonist ivuxolimab. These TCRs come from an adult with an advanced solid tumor such as melanoma, head and neck, liver or kidney cancer.

This sequence joins TRBV11-2 and TRBJ1-6; D is undetermined. The V end was cut by 3 bases, the J end by 7 bases, with 16 bases between. Germline V gives CDR1 SGHAT, CDR2 FQNNGV. The CDR3 has 16 residues. CDR3 in DNA: TGTGCCAGCAGCTTGGGGTCCTGGACGGGGAATTCACCCCTCCACTTT. It is translated as CASSLGSWTGNSPLHF.

This clone was picked up one time. V is TRBV11-3 and J is TRBJ2-2; D uncertain. Trimming took off 1 base at V and 4 bases at J, with 7 bases between the two ends. Per germline, CDR1 SGHNT and CDR2 YENEEA. CDR3 length: 14 residues. CDR3 sequence (DNA): TGTGCCAGCAGCTTAGGGGTGGCCACCGGGGAGCTGTTTTTT. It translates to CASSLGVATGELFF.

The chain couples TRBV29-1 to TRBJ1-2; possible D gene TRBD1, 6 bases. Per the germline V gene, CDR1 is SQVTM and CDR2 is ANQGSEA. Trimming cost V 6 bases and J 5 bases, with 16 bases left between them. This CDR3 is built from 13 residues. The CDR3 region has the DNA TGCAGCGTCGCTGTGGGGGCGGGGTATGGCTACACCTTC. This codes for CSVAVGAGYGYTF. Variable domain in full (rest from reference TRBV29-1 and TRBJ1-2): SAVISQKPSRDICQRGTSLTIQCQVDSQVTMMFWYRQQPGQSLTLIATANQGSEATYESGFVIDKFPISRPNLTFSTLTVSNMSPEDSSIYLCSVAVGAGYGYTFGSGTRLTVV.

This clone showed up just a few times. V usage is TRBV7-2 and J usage is TRBJ2-7, with 12 bases that match TRBD2. The CDR3 contains 16 residues. Germline CDR1 SGHTA, CDR2 FQGNSA. V trimming: 1 base; J trimming: 6 bases; junction bases outside the gene matches: 7. CDR3 nucleotides: TGTGCCAGCAGCTTAGTTCCTAGCGGGGGGGCCGGCGAGCAGTACTTC. It translates to CASSLVPSGGAGEQYF.

The rearrangement links TRBV4-1 to TRBJ2-3; D uncertain. Germline CDR1 reads MGHRA; CDR2 reads YSYEKL. The V gene lost 3 bases and the J gene lost 3 bases, with 7 bases spanning the gap. The CDR3 has 13 amino acids. CDR3 region: CASSQLGTDTQYF. DNA for the CDR3: TGCGCCAGCAGCCAGCTAGGAACAGATACGCAGTATTTT.

The rearrangement joins TRBV7-6 to TRBJ1-1; D is unclear. V lost 5 bases to trimming and J lost 6 bases, with 10 bases between them. Germline V CDR1 and CDR2: SGHVS, FNYEAQ. The CDR3 extends over 12 amino acids. The CDR3 reads CASSRREAEAFF. CDR3 DNA sequence: TGTGCCAGCAGCCGTAGAGAGGCTGAAGCTTTCTTT.

The chain is built from TRBV18 and TRBJ2-7, with 7 bases aligning to TRBD2. V lost 3 bases, J lost 6 bases, and 8 bases stayed unmatched. This CDR3 contains 14 residues. Per germline, CDR1 KGHSH and CDR2 LQKENI. CDR3 in amino acids: CASSPGGPEVEQYF. The DNA for the CDR3 is TGTGCCAGCTCACCGGGAGGGCCGGAGGTCGAGCAGTACTTC.

J is TRBJ1-5 and V is TRBV5-5, with 7 bases aligning to TRBD1. The CDR3 has 16 amino acids. In germline, CDR1 is SGHKS, CDR2 YYEKEE (reference sequence). Germline trimming cut 4 bases from V and 2 bases from J; bases unmatched to any gene: 9. CDR3 amino acids: CASSPVGGSGNQPQHF. CDR3 nucleotide sequence: TGTGCCAGCAGCCCGGTAGGGGGCTCGGGCAATCAGCCCCAGCATTTT.

The chain uses TRBV18 and TRBJ1-2; TRBD1 matches at 9 bases. Trimming cost V 3 bases and J 4 bases; bases outside gene matches: 9. The germline gives CDR1 KGHSH, CDR2 LQKENI. CDR3 length equals 16 residues. CDR3 nucleotides: TGTGCCAGCTCACCCACCGCCGACAGGGGGGTCTATGGCTACACCTTC. Encoded protein: CASSPTADRGVYGYTF.

This clone was detected once. J is TRBJ2-5 and V is TRBV9; 7 nucleotides align to TRBD2. V shed 0 bases, J shed 4 bases, and the junction held 9 bases outside the gene matches. Germline V gene lookup returns CDR1 SGDLS and CDR2 YYNGEE. This CDR3 comprises 16 residues. CDR3 residues: CASSVDPGGSRETQYF. DNA for the CDR3: TGTGCCAGCAGCGTAGACCCGGGCGGGAGCCGAGAGACCCAGTACTTC. Full variable domain (rest looked up from reference TRBV9 and TRBJ2-5): DSGVTQTPKHLITATGQRVTLRCSPRSGDLSVYWYQQSLDQGLQFLIQYYNGEERAKGNILERFSAQQFPDLHSELNLSSLELGDSALYFCASSVDPGGSRETQYFGPGTRLLVL.